Shown below are 30 T cell receptor beta chains from a single sample sequenced in a study of neurological immune-mediated disorders. MiXCR, applied by TCRdb to the 5' RACE reads, yields one record per CDR3 protein. This repertoire shows some 56,000 distinct CDR3 sequences, about 3.8% found once; its top ten account for 6.5%. The sequenced sample was PBMCs. All receptors come from a man in his fifties or sixties with multiple sclerosis.

V gene TRBV6-5 combines with J gene TRBJ1-6; D gene ambiguous. This CDR3 is 14 amino acids long. Germline CDR1 is MNHEY and CDR2 is SVGAGI. V was pared by 2 bases and J by 9 bases, with 11 bases between. The DNA of the CDR3 is TGTGCCAGCAGTTACACGGGAGAGGTTTCACCCCTCCACTTT. Its protein is CASSYTGEVSPLHF.

This clonotype was detected ten times or more. The rearrangement links TRBV29-1 to TRBJ1-1; weak D call: TRBD1 (6 bases). This CDR3 has 13 amino acids. V lost 7 bases to trimming and J lost 6 bases, with 18 bases between them. From germline, CDR1 is SQVTM and CDR2 ANQGSEA. CDR3 coding DNA: TGCAGCGCCCGCATAGGGGGGAGGGCTGAAGCTTTCTTT. This sequence encodes CSARIGGRAEAFF.

As regards this clonotype: Just one base apart from a much larger clone, this may be a read error. V is TRBV7-9 and J is TRBJ2-7; no firm D call. CDR3 length equals 17 residues. Per the germline V gene, CDR1 is SEHNR and CDR2 is FQNEAQ (reference sequence). The V gene lost 1 base and the J gene lost 7 bases, with 23 bases spanning the gap. CDR3 nucleotide sequence: TGTGCCAGCAGCTTAGATGGAGTCTACGACGAAAGCAAAGAGCAGTACTTC. Translated: CASSLDGVYDESKEQYF.

This clonotype showed up many times. This chain joins TRBV5-8 and TRBJ2-1; 7 bases are a match to TRBD2. Germline CDR1 SGHTS, CDR2 YDEGEE. The CDR3 covers 16 residues. Trimming removed 6 bases from V and 2 bases from J; junction bases left unmatched: 11. The CDR3 region has the DNA TGTGCCAGCACCTCCGGGGTACGGGGGGCCTACAATGAGCAGTTCTTC. Its protein is CASTSGVRGAYNEQFF.

This clonotype has a count of ten or more. The chain recombines TRBV7-7 with TRBJ2-1; 9 nucleotides agree with TRBD2. The CDR3 spans 16 residues. The V and J ends lost 6 bases and 6 bases, in that order; junction bases with no gene match: 12. CDR1 and CDR2 (germline): SSHAT, FNYEAQ (reference sequence). The CDR3 region has the DNA TGTGCCAGCAGTTACAGCAAGGGCGGGAGGGGCAATGAGCAGTTCTTC. Translated, it gives CASSYSKGGRGNEQFF.

This clonotype has only a few counts. The rearrangement links TRBV7-8 to TRBJ1-5, with 11 bases fitting TRBD1. The junction had 1 base not matched to a gene; V was cut back by 5 bases and J by 1 base. This CDR3 contains 15 residues. Per germline, CDR1 SGHVS and CDR2 FQNEAQ. CDR3 region: CASSGDRGSNQPQHF. The DNA for the CDR3 is TGTGCCAGCAGCGGGGACAGGGGGAGCAATCAGCCCCAGCATTTT.

This clonotype was found many times. The chain joins TRBV6-2 or TRBV6-3 to TRBJ1-4, with D possibly matching TRBD1 (5 bases). V gave up 2 bases and J gave up 12 bases, with 16 bases separating them. Germline V gene sequence: CDR1 MNHEY, CDR2 SVGEGT. The CDR3 loop spans 14 amino acids. The DNA of the CDR3 is TGTGCCAGCAGTTACCCCCACGTACGGGGGGAACTGTTTTTT. Amino acid sequence: CASSYPHVRGELFF.

This clonotype was counted ten times or more. One end of the junction varies from germline; a read error may be responsible. DNA of the CDR3: TGTGCCAGCAGCCTTAACACCGACCACAAGGAGCAGTTCTTC. Translating gives CASSLNTDHKEQFF. The rearrangement links TRBV9 to TRBJ2-1; the D is unclear. The germline gives CDR1 SGDLS, CDR2 YYNGEE. The CDR3 contains 14 residues.

This clonotype came up many times. V gene TRBV6-5 combines with J gene TRBJ1-1; a possible D gene is TRBD1 (6 bases). V shed 7 bases and J shed 0 bases, with 18 bases lying between them. The CDR3 covers 16 residues. Germline-derived CDR1 and CDR2 are MNHEY and SVGAGI. The CDR3 sequence: CASTNLGQGLNTEAFF. As DNA, the CDR3 is TGTGCCAGCACAAACTTGGGCCAGGGGCTGAACACTGAAGCTTTCTTT.

This clonotype was counted ten times or more. The rearrangement joins TRBV6-5 to TRBJ1-6; 7 bases fit TRBD1. CDR3 size: 16 residues. Germline trimming cut 2 bases from V and 10 bases from J; bases unmatched to any gene: 11. Germline V gene data show CDR1 as MNHEY and CDR2 as SVGAGI. CDR3 sequence reads: CASSYRLTGMGSPLHF. In nucleotides, the CDR3 is TGTGCCAGCAGTTACCGGTTGACAGGGATGGGGTCACCCCTCCACTTT.

This clonotype was detected many times. This chain uses TRBV15 with TRBJ2-1; 10 positions match TRBD2. The germline CDR1 and CDR2 sequences are LNHNV and YYDKDF (reference sequence). This CDR3 is built from 16 residues. J gave up 6 bases and V 4 bases, and 9 bases lay outside the gene matches. The CDR3 DNA sequence: TGTGCCACCAGCATCCCCGGGACTAGCGACGCCAATGAGCAGTTCTTC. This gives the protein CATSIPGTSDANEQFF.

Regarding this clonotype: This may come from a read error, since a much larger clone is one base off. The J gene is TRBJ2-4, the V gene TRBV21-1. TRBV21-1 constitutes a pseudogene. There are 11 residues in the CDR3. CDR3 region: CVRAAKNIQYF. The CDR3 region has the DNA TGTGTCAGGGCGGCCAAAAACATTCAGTACTTC.

This clonotype was seen a few times. V is TRBV5-5 and J is TRBJ2-2; 7 bases match TRBD2. CDR1 is SGHKS and CDR2 is YYEKEE in the germline V gene (reference sequence). The ends lost 3 bases at V and 3 bases at J; junction bases unmatched: 8. The CDR3 runs 16 residues. CDR3 sequence reads: CASSYAAGADTGELFF. DNA for the CDR3: TGTGCCAGCAGCTATGCGGCGGGAGCGGACACCGGGGAGCTGTTTTTT.

This clonotype was recorded many times. This chain links TRBV3-1 with TRBJ2-1; 7 bases fit TRBD2. Germline V gives CDR1 LGHDT, CDR2 YNNKEL (reference sequence). The CDR3 has 17 residues. Losses at the gene ends were 0 bases for V and 9 bases for J; bases not matched to a gene: 14. DNA of the CDR3: TGTGCCAGCAGCCAAGAAAGAGGCGGACTAGTCAACACTGAGCAGTTCTTC. Encoded protein: CASSQERGGLVNTEQFF.

With regard to this clonotype: This may be a read error: a much more frequent sequence differs by one nucleotide. The rearrangement uses TRBV20-1 and TRBJ2-3; D not certain. CDR1 and CDR2 from the germline V gene are DFQATT and SNEGSKA (reference sequence). The CDR3 is made up of 11 amino acids. DNA of the CDR3: TGCAGTGCTTCTACCACAGATAAGCAGTATTTT. Its protein is CSASTTDKQYF.

This clonotype has a count of ten or more. This rearrangement joins TRBV9 to TRBJ1-5, with a weak D call TRBD1 (6 bases). Trimming took 0 bases from V and 3 from J, leaving 10 bases between them. The germline CDR1 and CDR2 sequences are SGDLS and YYNGEE. The CDR3 contains 15 residues. The CDR3 protein is CASSVAGAPNQPQHF. CDR3 sequence (DNA): TGTGCCAGCAGCGTAGCAGGGGCTCCCAATCAGCCCCAGCATTTT. The whole variable domain, filled in from reference TRBV9 and TRBJ1-5, reads DSGVTQTPKHLITATGQRVTLRCSPRSGDLSVYWYQQSLDQGLQFLIQYYNGEERAKGNILERFSAQQFPDLHSELNLSSLELGDSALYFCASSVAGAPNQPQHFGDGTRLSIL.

This clonotype has only a few counts. The chain recombines TRBV10-3 with TRBJ1-1; a possible D gene is TRBD1 (5 bases). CDR3 length: 12 residues. Between the trimmed V and J ends, which lost 7 bases and 3 bases, there was a span of 9 bases. Looked up from germline, CDR1 is ENHRY and CDR2 is SYGVKD. This CDR3 reads CAIKGTDTEAFF. The DNA of the CDR3 is TGTGCCATCAAGGGGACGGACACTGAAGCTTTCTTT.

At least ten counts were recorded for this clonotype. V is TRBV20-1 and J is TRBJ1-2; D may be TRBD1 (6 bases). Germline CDR1 is DFQATT and CDR2 is SNEGSKA (reference sequence). Trimming removed 7 bases from V and 4 bases from J, with 22 bases in between. There are 15 residues in the CDR3. The CDR3 bases are TGCAGTGTCCCCCGGGTAAAAACAGGGAGCTATGGCTACACCTTC. This gives the protein CSVPRVKTGSYGYTF.

This clonotype came up many times. The chain couples TRBV7-9 to TRBJ2-3, with a possible D match to TRBD1 (5 bases). The CDR3 covers 15 residues. V lost 5 bases and J 1 base, leaving 13 bases between the germline ends. CDR1 SEHNR and CDR2 FQNEAQ come from the germline V gene (reference sequence). CDR3 loop: CASSPQARGTDTQYF. CDR3 in DNA: TGTGCCAGCAGCCCCCAGGCCAGGGGCACAGATACGCAGTATTTT. The full variable domain, with the rest looked up from reference TRBV7-9 and TRBJ2-3, is DTGVSQNPRHKITKRGQNVTFRCDPISEHNRLYWYRQTLGQGPEFLTYFQNEAQLEKSRLLSDRFSAERPKGSFSTLEIQRTEQGDSAMYLCASSPQARGTDTQYFGPGTRLTVL.

This clonotype was seen repeatedly, ten times or more. The chain joins TRBV5-6 to TRBJ1-2; D is uncertain. The V end was cut by 0 bases, the J end by 4 bases, with 7 bases between. There are 13 residues in the CDR3. From germline, CDR1 is SGHDT and CDR2 YYEEEE. Written as DNA, the CDR3 is TGTGCCAGCAGCTTGGTGGCAGCCTATGGCTACACCTTC. Translating it yields CASSLVAAYGYTF.

This clonotype was seen repeatedly, ten times or more. The genes are TRBV7-2 and TRBJ2-1; 10 bases agree with TRBD1. Germline trimming cut 7 bases from V and 3 bases from J; bases unmatched to any gene: 6. CDR3 length equals 15 residues. CDR1 and CDR2 from the germline V gene are SGHTA and FQGNSA. The chain's CDR3 is CASIYDRGLYNEQFF. CDR3 nucleotides: TGTGCCAGCATCTACGACAGGGGGCTCTACAATGAGCAGTTCTTC.

This clonotype counts as medium-sized. The chain couples TRBV3-1 to TRBJ1-1; no reliable D call. The V and J ends lost 2 bases and 3 bases respectively, with 10 bases between them. This CDR3 comprises 14 residues. Per germline, CDR1 LGHDT and CDR2 YNNKEL (reference sequence). The CDR3 coding sequence is TGTGCCAGCAGCCAACGGAATCTCGACACTGAAGCTTTCTTT. It yields the protein CASSQRNLDTEAFF.

This clonotype showed up many times. The gene calls are TRBV20-1 and TRBJ2-1, with D tentatively TRBD2 (6 bases). Germline V gives CDR1 DFQATT, CDR2 SNEGSKA (reference sequence). The length of the CDR3 is 17 residues. V was clipped by 3 bases and J by 5 bases, with 23 bases between them. The CDR3 sequence is CSASGGIIYSNNNEQFF. In nucleotides, the CDR3 is TGCAGTGCTAGCGGGGGAATTATTTACAGCAACAACAATGAGCAGTTCTTC.

This clonotype was recorded many times. The chain carries TRBV7-2 and TRBJ2-1; D remains ambiguous. V was pared by 5 bases and J by 6 bases, with 5 bases between. This CDR3 contains 11 residues. CDR1 SGHTA and CDR2 FQGNSA come from the germline V gene. The DNA for the CDR3 is TGTGCCAGCAGCATGGCCAATGAGCAGTTCTTC. It specifies CASSMANEQFF.

This clonotype was observed many times. This chain links TRBV19 with TRBJ2-1, with 9 bases aligning to TRBD1. The CDR3 totals 15 residues. Trimming removed 7 bases from V and 2 bases from J; junction bases left unmatched: 6. Germline assignment: CDR1 LNHDA and CDR2 SQIVND (reference sequence). The CDR3 DNA sequence: TGTGCCAGTACCCGCGACAGGGGGGCCTACAATGAGCAGTTCTTC. Its translation: CASTRDRGAYNEQFF.

The rearrangement uses TRBV15 and TRBJ2-2, with TRBD1 as a possible D gene (6 bases). The CDR3 extends over 15 amino acids. V was clipped by 8 bases and J by 2 bases, with 15 bases between them. Germline CDR1 and CDR2: LNHNV and YYDKDF (reference sequence). CDR3 region: CATPTTGTNTGELFF. The CDR3 region has the DNA TGTGCCACCCCCACAACAGGGACCAACACCGGGGAGCTGTTTTTT.

The J gene is TRBJ2-1, the V gene TRBV20-1; 13 bases match TRBD2. Losses at the gene ends were 2 bases for V and 6 bases for J; bases not matched to a gene: 7. Germline loops: CDR1 DFQATT, CDR2 SNEGSKA (reference sequence). CDR3 length equals 16 residues. DNA for the CDR3: TGCAGTGCTAGACACCAGACTAGCGGGGGGCTCAATGAGCAGTTCTTC. Translation gives CSARHQTSGGLNEQFF.

At least ten counts were recorded for this clonotype. The chain has TRBV5-1 and TRBJ1-2, with a tentative D call TRBD1 (6 bases). This CDR3 region has 15 residues. Germline V gene lookup returns CDR1 SGHRS and CDR2 YFSETQ. Trimming stripped 5 bases from V and 2 bases from J, with 16 bases between. CDR3 DNA sequence: TGCGCCAGCAGTAATCCCGGGACATCAAACTATGGCTACACCTTC. This gives the protein CASSNPGTSNYGYTF.

Many counts were recorded for this clonotype. One end of the junction does not line up with germline, which may come from a read error. CDR3 protein: CSASWLAAPNSGELFF. CDR3 DNA: TGCAGTGCTAGTTGGCTAGCGGCCCCGAACTCCGGGGAGCTGTTTTTT. The chain joins TRBV20-1 to TRBJ2-2, with 7 bases matching TRBD2. Germline-derived CDR1 and CDR2 are DFQATT and SNEGSKA (reference sequence). CDR3 length: 16 residues.

The chain joins TRBV5-1 to TRBJ2-7; 7 bases are a match to TRBD2. The CDR3 length is 15 residues. J was trimmed by 2 bases and V by 5 bases; bases with no gene match: 10. Germline CDR1 and CDR2: SGHRS and YFSETQ. The CDR3, as DNA: TGCGCCAGCAGAGTCGACTTAGCGGGTACCTACGAGCAGTACTTC. It yields the protein CASRVDLAGTYEQYF.